The 26 T cell receptor beta chains given below trace back to one sample, sequenced in a study of radiation and T cells in renal cell carcinoma. The protocol was immunoSEQ multiplex PCR, while the TCRdb copy is restricted to in-frame clones and leaves out a portion. The sample yields roughly 100,000 clones, approximately 86% seen once. Sample time point: baseline pretreatment blood. Treatment specified: 15 Gy SBRT to primary tumor, nephrectomy 4 weeks later. Here the sequenced sample was blood, taken from a patient whose treatment included radiotherapy and nephrectomy. These receptors were collected from a man aged 45-60 years with renal cell carcinoma.

This chain uses TRBV7-2 with TRBJ2-3, with D possibly being TRBD2 (5 bases). This CDR3 comprises 14 residues. The germline gives CDR1 SGHTA, CDR2 FQGNSA. Trimming pared 0 bases from V and 4 bases from J, leaving 8 bases between. The CDR3 reads CASSLAGVSDTQYF. The CDR3 DNA sequence: TGTGCCAGCAGCTTAGCGGGAGTATCAGATACGCAGTATTTT.

The V gene is TRBV2, the J gene TRBJ1-1; D is perhaps TRBD1 (5 bases). Trimming pared 2 bases from V and 10 bases from J, leaving 11 bases between. CDR3 length equals 12 residues. CDR1 and CDR2 from the germline V gene are SNHLY and FYNNEI. In DNA form, the CDR3 reads TGTGCCAGCAGTGAACGACAGAGAGCAGCTTTCTTT. Its protein product is CASSERQRAAFF.

The chain joins TRBV18 to TRBJ2-1, with D unclear. Trimming took 5 bases from V and 13 from J, leaving 15 bases between them. This CDR3 region has 12 residues. Germline values: CDR1 KGHSH, CDR2 LQKENI. For the CDR3, the DNA is TGTGCCAGCTCAGAACCCGTGTCTTTACAGTTCTTC. Its translation is CASSEPVSLQFF. The variable domain in full, with the rest retrieved from reference TRBV18 and TRBJ2-1, is NAGVMQNPRHLVRRRGQEARLRCSPMKGHSHVYWYRQLPEEGLKFMVYLQKENIIDESGMPKERFSAEFPKEGPSILRIQQVVRGDSAAYFCASSEPVSLQFFGPGTRLTVL.

The gene calls are TRBV5-1 and TRBJ2-5; TRBD2 aligns across 12 bases. With 2 bases clipped from V and 4 bases from J, the junction kept 3 bases outside the gene matches. Looked up from germline, CDR1 is SGHRS and CDR2 is YFSETQ. This CDR3 region has 15 residues. CDR3 coding DNA: TGCGCCAGCAGCTTACAACTAGCGGGGGGAGAGACCCAGTACTTC. Translating it yields CASSLQLAGGETQYF.

The rearrangement joins TRBV23-1 to TRBJ2-3, with D perhaps matching TRBD1 (5 bases). TRBV23-1 carries the ORF label, with uncertain function. Trimming removed 1 base from V and 4 bases from J, with 9 bases in between. The CDR3 contains 14 residues. CDR3 amino acids: CASSQWQGSDTQYF. The CDR3 DNA reads TGCGCCAGCAGTCAATGGCAGGGATCAGATACGCAGTATTTT.

The chain is built from TRBV9 and TRBJ2-7; 8 bases are shared with TRBD1. This CDR3 has 14 residues. Germline CDR1 and CDR2: SGDLS and YYNGEE. J gave up 6 bases and V 3 bases, and 8 bases lay outside the gene matches. This CDR3 is CASSDTRGRGEQYF. Written as DNA, the CDR3 is TGTGCCAGCAGCGATACCAGGGGGCGAGGCGAGCAGTACTTC.

This clone was found once. The chain is built from TRBV5-1 and TRBJ2-5; 7 bases fit TRBD2. V lost 0 bases to trimming and J lost 4 bases; unmatched junction nucleotides: 6. Germline values: CDR1 SGHRS, CDR2 YFSETQ. The CDR3 loop spans 15 amino acids. DNA of the CDR3: TGCGCCAGCAGCTTGGAACTAGCGATGTCAGAGACCCAGTACTTC. Protein sequence: CASSLELAMSETQYF.

This chain joins TRBV5-5 and TRBJ1-1; possible D gene TRBD1, 5 bases. V lost 1 base and J lost 6, with 22 bases in between. This CDR3 is built from 17 residues. Germline V lookup: CDR1 SGHKS, CDR2 YYEKEE (reference sequence). The CDR3 is CASSLFLGVGVNPEAFF. The CDR3 DNA is TGTGCCAGCAGCTTGTTCTTAGGGGTTGGGGTAAATCCTGAAGCTTTCTTT.

This chain connects TRBV5-1 to TRBJ1-2, with D perhaps TRBD1 (6 bases). CDR3 length: 14 amino acids. The germline V gene encodes CDR1 SGHRS and CDR2 YFSETQ. V shed 0 bases and J shed 8 bases, with 14 bases lying between them. CDR3 bases: TGCGCCAGCAGCTTGGAAGCAGGGGCCAGAGGCTACACCTTC. This gives the protein CASSLEAGARGYTF.

This clone was found a few times. V usage is TRBV6-1 and J usage is TRBJ1-5; the D is unclear. Trimming took off 1 base at V and 2 bases at J, with 9 bases between the two ends. CDR3 length equals 15 residues. In germline, CDR1 is MNHNS, CDR2 SASEGT. CDR3 sequence reads: CASSEDMPGNQPQHF. The CDR3 region has the DNA TGTGCCAGCAGTGAAGACATGCCCGGCAATCAGCCCCAGCATTTT.

CDR3 sequence reads: CASSLLAGPREQYF. DNA for the CDR3: TGTGCCAGCAGCTTACTAGCGGGGCCTAGAGAGCAGTACTTC. V is TRBV7-9 and J is TRBJ2-7; 9 bases are shared with TRBD2. This CDR3 spans 14 amino acids. The V segment lost 2 bases and the J segment 7 bases; nucleotides outside the gene matches: 6. Per the germline V gene, CDR1 is SEHNR and CDR2 is FQNEAQ (reference sequence).

This clone was picked up one time. The chain uses TRBV12-5 and TRBJ1-1; a weak D match, TRBD1 (6 bases). CDR1 is LGHNT, CDR2 FRNRAP, per germline. This CDR3 is 14 amino acids long. V gave up 6 bases and J gave up 0 bases, with 11 bases separating them. The DNA for the CDR3 is TGTGCTAGTGGGAGAGGGGGGGTGAACACTGAAGCTTTCTTT. Protein sequence: CASGRGGVNTEAFF.

Notes on this clone: Other DNA sequences in the sample encode the same CDR3. The chain recombines TRBV5-1 with TRBJ2-7; 7 bases agree with TRBD2. The CDR3 length is 13 residues. Germline values: CDR1 SGHRS, CDR2 YFSETQ. The ends lost 7 bases at V and 6 bases at J; junction bases unmatched: 10. The CDR3 region has the DNA TGCGCCAGCGCCCTAGGCGGGAGCCCCGAGCAGTACTTC. Its translation is CASALGGSPEQYF.

Concerning this clone itself: A junction end diverges from the germline sequence, so it may reflect a read error. In nucleotides, the CDR3 is TGTGCCAGCAGCGAGGGGGGACTAGCAGCAGCGAACTTC. Translation gives CASSEGGLAAANF. The rearrangement uses TRBV9 and TRBJ2-7; 9 nucleotides match TRBD2. This CDR3 comprises 13 residues. The V gene's germline CDR1 is SGDLS and CDR2 YYNGEE.

The rearrangement joins TRBV4-1 to TRBJ1-6; 9 positions match TRBD1. The CDR3 extends over 19 amino acids. Germline CDR1 MGHRA, CDR2 YSYEKL. Trimming at V came to 3 bases and at J to 4 bases, leaving 13 bases not matched to a gene. In DNA, the CDR3 is TGCGCCAGCAGCCAGGAACCGGGACAGGGCAGGGAATATAATTCACCCCTCCACTTT. It encodes CASSQEPGQGREYNSPLHF.

V gene TRBV28 combines with J gene TRBJ1-1; possible D gene TRBD1, 5 bases. V was pared by 5 bases and J by 0 bases, with 13 bases between. This CDR3 is built from 15 residues. Germline lookup yields CDR1 MDHEN and CDR2 SYDVKM. The CDR3 region has the DNA TGTGCCAGCAGTCCAATCGACAGATTGAACACTGAAGCTTTCTTT. It translates to CASSPIDRLNTEAFF.

The rearrangement links TRBV28 to TRBJ2-7, with D possibly being TRBD2 (5 bases). Trimming left V 6 bases short and J 2 bases short, with 14 bases between. Per the germline V gene, CDR1 is MDHEN and CDR2 is SYDVKM. This CDR3 has 14 residues. CDR3 amino acids: CASRTGEFTYEQYF. DNA for the CDR3: TGTGCCAGCAGAACCGGGGAGTTCACCTACGAGCAGTACTTC.

The J gene is TRBJ1-2, the V gene TRBV28, with 8 bases aligning to TRBD1. V was pared by 6 bases and J by 5 bases, with 8 bases of the junction left unmatched. This CDR3 comprises 14 residues. Germline V gives CDR1 MDHEN, CDR2 SYDVKM. Here the CDR3 DNA reads TGTGCCAGCAGCGAGGGACAGGCGATTTATGGCTACACCTTC. As protein: CASSEGQAIYGYTF.

The CDR3 spells CASSHRTAAGELFF. As DNA, the CDR3 is TGTGCCAGCAGCCATCGCACCGCGGCCGGGGAGCTGTTTTTT. The chain employs TRBV4-2 and TRBJ2-2; D gene unclear. There are 14 residues in the CDR3. Trimming took off 3 bases at V and 6 bases at J, with 11 bases between the two ends. The germline V gene has CDR1 LGHNA and CDR2 YNFKEQ.

The chain has TRBV6-5 and TRBJ2-5, with D maybe TRBD1 (8 bases). The closer fit of TRBJ2-7 to the DNA end suggests the J call may be wrong. The CDR3 consists of 15 residues. CDR1 is MNHEY, CDR2 SVGAGI, per germline. As DNA, the CDR3 is TGTGCCAGCAGTTATCTACAGGGGGGGCCTTACGAGCAGTACTTC. The encoded protein is CASSYLQGGPYEQYF.

The chain recombines TRBV6-6 with TRBJ2-1; 7 bases match TRBD1. This CDR3 comprises 14 residues. Germline lookup yields CDR1 MNHNY and CDR2 SVGAGI (reference sequence). The trim removed 6 bases at V and 2 bases at J, leaving 4 bases unmatched. The DNA for the CDR3 is TGTGCCAGCAGCCGGCAGGGGGCCTACAATGAGCAGTTCTTC. As protein: CASSRQGAYNEQFF.

The chain couples TRBV18 to TRBJ1-2, with 12 bases matching TRBD1. The germline CDR1 and CDR2 sequences are KGHSH and LQKENI. The V gene end was trimmed by 5 bases and the J gene end by 7 bases; junction bases not matched to a gene: 17. CDR3 length: 18 residues. CDR3 residues: CASSFPKSTGTGGSGYTF. The CDR3 DNA follows: TGTGCCAGCTCATTCCCCAAATCCACCGGGACAGGGGGCAGTGGCTACACCTTC.

This sequence joins TRBV7-9 and TRBJ2-7; maybe TRBD2 (6 bases). This CDR3 has 16 residues. Trimming cost V 4 bases and J 0 bases, with 16 bases left between them. Germline values: CDR1 SEHNR, CDR2 FQNEAQ (reference sequence). The CDR3 DNA follows: TGTGCCAGCAGCTCCCCGCGTGGGACTGCCTCCTACGAGCAGTACTTC. Translated: CASSSPRGTASYEQYF.

Regarding this clone: Distinct nucleotide sequences in the sample also encode this CDR3. The chain links TRBV7-2 to TRBJ1-2; possible D gene TRBD1, 5 bases. The CDR3 length is 13 residues. Trimming took off 4 bases at V and 8 bases at J, with 14 bases between the two ends. CDR1 SGHTA and CDR2 FQGNSA come from the germline V gene. CDR3 DNA sequence: TGTGCCAGCAGCTCAGGACATGGCTACGGCTACACCTTC. It specifies CASSSGHGYGYTF.

The rearrangement joins TRBV2 to TRBJ2-5; weak D call: TRBD1 (5 bases). Germline V gene sequence: CDR1 SNHLY, CDR2 FYNNEI. This CDR3 spans 13 amino acids. V was shortened by 5 bases and J by 5 bases, with 12 bases between the two germline ends. The CDR3 reads CASSPRTWETQYF. DNA for the CDR3: TGTGCCAGCAGTCCAAGGACATGGGAGACCCAGTACTTC.

This chain connects TRBV9 to TRBJ2-3; 7 bases match TRBD2. Germline V CDR1 and CDR2: SGDLS, YYNGEE. CDR3 length: 15 residues. V lost 1 base and J lost 4; bases outside the gene matches: 6. Here the CDR3 DNA reads TGTGCCAGCAGCGTAATCGTGGGAGGGGCAGATACGCAGTATTTT. Amino acid sequence: CASSVIVGGADTQYF.